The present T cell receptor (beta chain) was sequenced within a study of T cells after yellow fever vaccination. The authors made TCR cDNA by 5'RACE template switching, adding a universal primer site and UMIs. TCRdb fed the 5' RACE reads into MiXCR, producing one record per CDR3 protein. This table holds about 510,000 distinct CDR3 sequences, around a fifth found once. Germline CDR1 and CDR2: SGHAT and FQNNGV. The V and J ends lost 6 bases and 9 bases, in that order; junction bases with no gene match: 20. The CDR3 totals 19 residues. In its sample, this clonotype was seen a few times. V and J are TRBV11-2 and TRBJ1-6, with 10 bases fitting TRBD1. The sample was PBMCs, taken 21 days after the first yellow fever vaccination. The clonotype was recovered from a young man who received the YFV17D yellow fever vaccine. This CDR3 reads CASSLFSGTGAILASPLHF. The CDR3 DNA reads TGTGCCAGCAGTCTCTTTTCAGGGACAGGGGCGATTTTGGCTTCACCCCTCCACTTT.